This T cell receptor beta chain was obtained from a study of shared clonotypes between healthy human individuals. V was pared by 9 bases and J by 0 bases, with 3 bases of the junction left unmatched. The CDR3 is 13 amino acids. CDR1 and CDR2 from the germline V gene are SNHLY and FYNNEI. The repertoire was sequenced with immunoSEQ multiplex PCR; TCRdb's copy has only in-frame clones and lacks some. The sample shows about 480,000 clones, 75% to 80% of them seen only once. The chain joins TRBV2 to TRBJ2-3, with 7 positions matching TRBD1. This TCR was sampled from a woman in her thirties or forties in good health. Some clones in this sample may be carry-over from other donors' samples. The sample comprised PBMCs. CDR3: CARQGPSTDTQYF. CDR3 DNA: TGTGCCAGACAGGGGCCTAGCACAGATACGCAGTATTTT.